This TCR beta chain was sequenced for a study of regulatory T cells in long-lasting Graves disease. Study in general: Graves' patients, diagnosed recently, had received antithyroid drugs under 3 months.

The TCR beta library used iRepertoire HTBI primers with Arm-PCR amplification of CDR3. In the study's own analysis: The study identified 55 to 80 TRBV and 11 to 15 TRBJ segments across samples. TCRdb recomputed calls from the multiplex PCR reads with MiXCR, one row per CDR3 protein. These V and J calls derive from TCRdb rather than the authors' analysis. The sample lists about 530,000 distinct CDR3 sequences, around 16% occurring once. CDR1 and CDR2 (germline): SGHTA, FQGNSA. This CDR3 is 13 amino acids long. V shed 3 bases and J shed 4 bases, with 7 bases lying between them. Turning to this clonotype: Its antigen is unknown.

Specified time point: newly diagnosed GD, antithyroid drugs for less than 3 months. Researchers made the TCR library from RNA that was extracted from PBMCs. Study results and caveats: When disease was persistent, TRBV28, TRBJ1-2 and TRBJ2-5 were the favored segments.

These data also featured in a second study, about T cells in Graves' hyperthyroidism and ophthalmopathy.

The TCR sequence derives from a woman aged 35-65 years with Graves disease. The sequencing used peripheral blood mononuclear cells (PBMCs), collected at new diagnosis, from a patient treated with antithyroid drugs. The chain employs TRBV7-2 and TRBJ1-3; D unresolved. The CDR3 loop is CASSFKIGNTIYF. The CDR3 bases are TGTGCCAGCAGCTTTAAAATCGGAAACACCATATATTTT.